This note documents a single T cell receptor (beta chain) sequence. V dropped 5 bases and J dropped 6; count of bases not matched to a gene: 7. CDR1 is LGHNA and CDR2 is YSLEER in the germline V gene. The CDR3 length is 13 residues. Profiled with immunoSEQ multiplex PCR; TCRdb holds only in-frame clones, not every one. The data contain 190,000 or so clones, approximately 84% of them seen just once; the ten biggest clones take up 6% to 8%. The data were taken from a study of blood T cell repertoires in COVID-19. The rearrangement joins TRBV4-3 to TRBJ2-7; TRBD1 agrees at 7 bases. The TCR sequence derives from a human donor with acute or convalescent COVID-19. The donor label of this sample is uncertain. Sequenced: peripheral blood. The CDR3 DNA reads as TGCGCCAGCAGCTGGGACAGATGGTCCGAGCAGTACTTC. Protein: CASSWDRWSEQYF.